This T cell receptor beta chain stems from a study of T cell responses to AZD1222 COVID-19 vaccine (dated by TCRdb to 2020 to 2022). For context, the study as a whole: AZD1222 recipients whose second dose came at about 4 weeks and those whose second dose came at about 12 weeks were combined into one group, since spike-specific TCR depth and breadth did not differ between the two schedules. A total of over 230 trial participants underwent TCR sequencing, of whom 207 received two doses of AZD1222 and around 26 received two doses of the MenACWY control vaccine. Trial participants were enrolled by age into 18-55, 56-69 and 70-plus year subgroups, with around 150, 28 and 57 TCR-sequenced participants respectively. Results and caveats for the whole study, not just this receptor: After two AZD1222 doses, spike-specific TCR breadth and depth were significantly higher than at day 0 and than in MenACWY recipients. CD4 TCRs associated with the vaccine covered the entire spike protein, and the dominant responses were in regions 160-218 and 743-854. No day 14 peak-response samples were available, so repertoires were characterized only after the peak T cell response. In the small 56-69-year group, the increase in depth fell short of significance, most likely because of low power. Conclusions about previously exposed vaccinees are limited, since just a handful of AZD1222 recipients were seropositive for SARS-CoV-2 at baseline. Participants were mostly white British and included more females than males, and it was suggested by the authors that clonal diversity may have been underestimated. Nearly half of unique spike-specific TCRs reportedly recognized epitopes outside regions mutated in the B.1.351 and B.1.1.7 variants.

Read against the paper, the sample's time point label means: baseline before first vaccination. The vaccinee samples were drawn from two UK trials, COV001 and COV002, one of which was a single-blind randomized controlled phase 2/3 trial testing AZD1222 (ChAdOx1 nCoV-19) in healthy adults. For TCRbeta chain sequencing, PBMC samples from trial participants were taken at day 0 and at day 28 after the second dose. The junction shows trimming of 2 bases on V and 0 bases on J, plus 8 bases between the germline ends. In the germline V gene, CDR1 corresponds to KGHSH and CDR2 to LQKENI. The CDR3, cysteine through phenylalanine, is 16 amino acids long. Solely the CDR3 DNA is kept, with 48 bases framed from the first base. On this clone itself: The clone's antigen remains unknown. Base qualities were left out, and no much larger clone turns up one base away.

The CDR3 regions of human TCRbeta chains were subjected to immunosequencing. For the original study's pipeline: Repertoire TCRs were matched against a reference library of SARS-CoV-2-specific TCRs generated with the MIRA antigen-specificity platform. Breadth meant the fraction of unique TCRs that were SARS-CoV-2-associated, whereas depth meant the fraction of total T cells that were SARS-CoV-2-associated. Each spike-specific TCR was assigned to its reactive spike region and to a CD4 or CD8 class using the MIRA data. Log10-transformed breadth and depth values were compared by one-way ANOVA with Sidak's multiple comparisons tests. The clones in this table, taken by TCRdb from immuneACCESS, are in-frame only. Not every clone is retained; where verified, under half of the shortfall comes from an unresolved V gene, and the cause of the rest is unknown. V and J calls and clone size are copied from that table; D and trimming were computed from the DNA. The sample table contains roughly 140,000 clones; only one count was recorded for approximately 88% of them. The biggest ten clones account for over 13% of the sample.

This specimen consisted of peripheral blood, obtained on day 0 of AZD1222 vaccination. This sequence originates from an adult in good health. Recombination linked TRBV18 to TRBJ2-6, with the identity of the D gene unclear. The CDR3 protein sequence reads: CASSPYPTSGANVLTF. Here is the DNA: TGTGCCAGCTCACCATATCCTACCTCTGGGGCCAACGTCCTGACTTTC.